The entry that follows covers one TCR beta chain sequence. The study ran its PCR with 60 Vbeta and 13 Jbeta primers. TCRdb's table, derived via immunoSEQ multiplex PCR, lists solely in-frame clones and lacks some. This sample lists about 90,000 clones; its ten largest clones have 3.4%. This entry comes from a study of cytomegalovirus exposure and HLA in healthy donors. The germline V gene has CDR1 LNHDA and CDR2 SQIVND (reference sequence). The CDR3 extends over 15 amino acids. V gave up 4 bases and J gave up 2 bases, with 15 bases separating them. This TCR derives from a woman under 40 in good health and CMV-seronegative. The gene calls are TRBV19 and TRBJ2-7; D is uncertain. Sequenced sample: PBMCs. The CDR3, as DNA: TGTGCCAGTAGTAACCCATCACCAGATACCTACGAGCAGTACTTC. Protein product: CASSNPSPDTYEQYF.